This TCR beta chain was obtained from a study of human T cells and chemical hapten exposure. About the study: Upper-back patches of 0.01% DPC were read at 6 days.

TCRdb recomputed calls from the RACE reads with MiXCR, one row per CDR3 protein. The table has 85,000 to 90,000 distinct CDR3 sequences, around 9.6% seen once; the top ten hold 3% to 4.5%. Study results and caveats: Alopecia in all donors means immunity may differ from healthy individuals.

The time point denotes: pre-sensitization, week 0. Treatment in this sample: therapeutic diphenylcyclopropenone sensitization with weekly scalp DPC. This CDR3 contains 14 residues. The germline gives CDR1 SQVTM, CDR2 ANQGSEA. V was clipped by 3 bases and J by 7 bases; unmatched bases: 7. Points on this clonotype: The antigen remains unidentified.

The chain employs TRBV29-1 and TRBJ2-1, with 9 bases fitting TRBD2. This clonotype originated in a woman in her forties with alopecia areata. Some clones in this sample may be carry-over from other donors' samples. The sequenced sample was whole blood, obtained in connection with sensitization to the hapten diphenylcyclopropenone (DPC). As DNA, the CDR3 is TGCAGCGTTGATAGGACTAGCGCTTCAAATGAGCAGTTCTTC. Translated: CSVDRTSASNEQFF.